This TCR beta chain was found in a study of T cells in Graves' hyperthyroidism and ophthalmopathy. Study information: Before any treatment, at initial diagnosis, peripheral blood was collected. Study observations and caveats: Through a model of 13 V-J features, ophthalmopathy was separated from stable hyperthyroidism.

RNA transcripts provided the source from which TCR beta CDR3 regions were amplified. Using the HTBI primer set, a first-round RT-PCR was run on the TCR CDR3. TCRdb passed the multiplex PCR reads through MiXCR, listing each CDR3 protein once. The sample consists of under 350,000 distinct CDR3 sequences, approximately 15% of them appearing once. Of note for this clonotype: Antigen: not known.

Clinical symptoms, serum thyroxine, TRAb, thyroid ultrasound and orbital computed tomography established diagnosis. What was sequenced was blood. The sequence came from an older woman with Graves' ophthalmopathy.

DNA for the CDR3: TGTGCCAGCAGCTTAGTATTGACGGGGGGCAAGAGCACAGATACGCAGTATTTT. This encodes CASSLVLTGGKSTDTQYF. This sequence joins TRBV7-2 and TRBJ2-3, with D possibly matching TRBD2 (7 bases). This CDR3 comprises 18 residues. CDR1 and CDR2 (germline): SGHTA, FQGNSA. Trimming left V 1 base short and J 0 bases short, with 17 bases between.